This T cell receptor (beta chain) was documented in a study of a mutant IDH1 vaccine in newly diagnosed glioma. Study context: Previous care, which was radiotherapy, temozolomide, or both, most often involved both.

The table lists this clone with a few counts. As yet, its antigen is unknown. Study-wide points: In just under 95% of patients, immune responses induced by the vaccine occurred. Pseudoprogression seemingly bore no relation to changes in top peripheral T cell clonotypes.

Per germline, CDR1 SQVTM and CDR2 ANQGSEA. The CDR3 runs 14 residues. V lost 4 bases, J lost 3 bases, and 15 bases lay in between. The table came from immunoSEQ multiplex PCR; TCRdb's copy has only in-frame clones and leaves some out. The sample contains approximately 67,000 clones, around 82% of which appear only once. Time point indicated: baseline, week 1 (first vaccination visit). This sample's treatment: pre-vaccination baseline after standard-of-care therapy. Donors had new WHO grade 3 or 4 IDH1-mutant, ATRX-lost astrocytomas. This TCR came from a young woman with glioma. Some clones in this sample may be carry-over from other donors' samples. The source was peripheral blood mononuclear cells (PBMCs), collected from a glioma patient treated with radiotherapy, temozolomide or both. V usage is TRBV29-1 and J usage is TRBJ1-1; tentatively, D is TRBD1 (6 bases). Written as DNA, the CDR3 is TGCAGCGTTGGTCCGGGGGGCTTGGACACTGAAGCTTTCTTT. The encoded protein is CSVGPGGLDTEAFF.